This entry concerns a single TCR beta chain. These data are taken from a study of blood T cell repertoires in COVID-19. Study information: Samples of COVID-19 (acute and convalescent) were obtained from the United States, Italy and Spain. In each case, the material was cDNA or gDNA derived from T cells, B-cell-depleted T cells, or PBMCs.

As processed by the authors: Cell counts per sample came from amplifying reference gene primers. Clones were read by immunoSEQ multiplex PCR, and TCRdb kept only the in-frame ones, dropping some. V and J calls and clone size come straight from that table; D and trimming were deduced from the DNA. The table has 200,000 to 250,000 clones, approximately 83% seen once. Germline-derived CDR1 and CDR2 are MNHEY and SVGAGI. The CDR3 is made up of 13 amino acids. The V and J ends lost 8 bases and 1 base respectively, with 9 bases between them. The source is a woman younger than 45 who had recovered from COVID-19. The rearrangement joins TRBV6-5 to TRBJ1-5; D is undetermined. Sample: peripheral blood. This CDR3 is CASGEGSNQPQHF. The CDR3 DNA reads as TGTGCCAGCGGGGAGGGAAGCAATCAGCCCCAGCATTTT.